Shown below are 18 T cell receptor beta chains from a single sample sequenced in a study of blood T cell repertoires in COVID-19. Only in-frame clones appear in the TCRdb table, and some are missing; sequencing was by immunoSEQ multiplex PCR. The sample has over 150,000 clones; roughly 71% are singletons. Material for sequencing was peripheral blood. The receptor set was obtained from a woman of 80 years or more with acute or convalescent COVID-19.

The V call is TRBV5-6, the J call TRBJ2-7, with a possible D match to TRBD1 (5 bases). V lost 0 bases and J 7 bases, leaving 11 bases between the germline ends. Per the germline V gene, CDR1 is SGHDT and CDR2 is YYEEEE. The CDR3 consists of 13 residues. CDR3 protein: CASSLVVRGEQYF. As DNA, the CDR3 is TGTGCCAGCAGCTTGGTTGTAAGGGGAGAGCAGTACTTC.

This clone was counted a few times. The chain combines TRBV18 with TRBJ1-4, with D maybe TRBD1 (5 bases). Germline values: CDR1 KGHSH, CDR2 LQKENI. With 3 bases removed from V and 3 bases from J, the gap between germline ends came to 11 bases. The CDR3 length is 15 residues. This CDR3 reads CASSPQGYSNEKLFF. The CDR3 nucleotides read TGTGCCAGCTCACCGCAGGGCTACTCTAATGAAAAACTGTTTTTT.

The V call is TRBV12-5, the J call TRBJ1-1, with D tentatively TRBD1 (5 bases). The V gene's germline CDR1 is LGHNT and CDR2 FRNRAP. This CDR3 contains 14 residues. Trimming took 3 bases from V and 4 from J, leaving 12 bases between them. CDR3 DNA sequence: TGTGCTAGTGGTTTTAGGGGAAGCAGCACTGAAGCTTTCTTT. Protein product: CASGFRGSSTEAFF.

The chain joins TRBV27 to TRBJ2-7, with D perhaps matching TRBD2 (5 bases). With 5 bases removed from V and 6 bases from J, the gap between germline ends came to 20 bases. There are 15 residues in the CDR3. From germline, CDR1 is MNHEY and CDR2 SMNVEV (reference sequence). Written as DNA, the CDR3 is TGTGCCAGCAGTCCCCCGGGAAGGCATTCTTCCGAGCAGTACTTC. It specifies CASSPPGRHSSEQYF.

The chain is built from TRBV30 and TRBJ1-6; D gene uncertain. Trimming stripped 6 bases from V and 6 bases from J, with 12 bases between. Germline CDR1 reads GTSNPN; CDR2 reads SVGIG (reference sequence). CDR3 size: 13 residues. The CDR3 is CACTRTINSPLHF. Written as DNA, the CDR3 is TGTGCCTGTACGAGGACTATTAATTCACCCCTCCACTTT.

The chain couples TRBV4-3 to TRBJ2-3; unclear D gene. The germline V gene encodes CDR1 LGHNA and CDR2 YSLEER. V lost 3 bases, J lost 0 bases, and 16 bases lay in between. The CDR3 is made up of 17 amino acids. DNA of the CDR3: TGCGCCAGCAGCCACACAGTGTCAGGATCTAGCACAGATACGCAGTATTTT. Its protein is CASSHTVSGSSTDTQYF.

This clone has just a few counts. The rearrangement uses TRBV19 and TRBJ1-5; D not resolved. Germline CDR1 LNHDA, CDR2 SQIVND (reference sequence). Trimming stripped 5 bases from V and 7 bases from J, with 9 bases between. The CDR3 has 12 residues. Here the CDR3 reads CASSLVGQPQHF. The CDR3 coding sequence is TGTGCCAGTAGTCTCGTGGGCCAGCCCCAGCATTTT.

The sample holds a few counts of this clone. V and J are TRBV5-4 and TRBJ2-1; TRBD2 matches at 7 bases. With V trimmed by 4 bases and J by 7 bases, 8 bases remained unmatched. Germline V gene data show CDR1 as SGHNT and CDR2 as YYREEE (reference sequence). The CDR3 contains 14 residues. CDR3 nucleotide sequence: TGTGCCAGCAGCAAAGCGGGGCCGATGAATGAGCAGTTCTTC. Its protein product is CASSKAGPMNEQFF.

J is TRBJ2-7 and V is TRBV11-1; 11 bases align to TRBD2. The CDR3 runs to 16 residues. The trim removed 1 base at V and 3 bases at J, leaving 5 bases unmatched. The germline CDR1 and CDR2 sequences are SGHAT and FQDESV (reference sequence). Here the CDR3 DNA reads TGTGCCAGCAGCTTAGATGGGACTAGCGGAGTCTACGAGCAGTACTTC. Protein sequence: CASSLDGTSGVYEQYF. Together with reference TRBV11-1 and TRBJ2-7, the CDR3 gives the full variable domain: EAEVAQSPRYKITEKSQAVAFWCDPISGHATLYWYRQILGQGPELLVQFQDESVVDDSQLPKDRFSAERLKGVDSTLKIQPAELGDSAMYLCASSLDGTSGVYEQYFGPGTRLTVT.

J is TRBJ1-1 and V is TRBV9, with 8 nucleotides matching TRBD1. The V segment lost 2 bases and the J segment 0 bases; nucleotides outside the gene matches: 6. The CDR3 extends over 16 amino acids. The germline CDR1 and CDR2 sequences are SGDLS and YYNGEE. CDR3 sequence: CASSVGQGSVNTEAFF. The CDR3 coding sequence is TGTGCCAGCAGCGTCGGACAGGGTTCGGTGAACACTGAAGCTTTCTTT.

In its sample, this clone was seen once. The chain combines TRBV9 with TRBJ1-4, with D tentatively TRBD1 (5 bases). This CDR3 region has 14 residues. Looked up from germline, CDR1 is SGDLS and CDR2 is YYNGEE. With 3 bases removed from V and 7 bases from J, the gap between germline ends came to 13 bases. CDR3 sequence reads: CASSAQGFGEKLFF. Here the CDR3 DNA reads TGTGCCAGCAGCGCCCAGGGATTTGGTGAAAAACTGTTTTTT.

The chain employs TRBV7-2 and TRBJ2-7; tentatively, D is TRBD2 (7 bases). V shed 7 bases and J shed 5 bases, with 18 bases lying between them. The germline CDR1 and CDR2 sequences are SGHTA and FQGNSA. The CDR3 is 14 residues long. In DNA, the CDR3 is TGTGCCAGCACCCAGGCGGGGGCCCCCGACGAGCAGTACTTC. This codes for CASTQAGAPDEQYF.

V and J are TRBV6-5 and TRBJ1-1; 9 bases fit TRBD1. This CDR3 has 15 residues. After removal of 5 bases from V and 7 bases from J, the junction contained 11 bases not matched to a gene. Germline V gives CDR1 MNHEY, CDR2 SVGAGI. CDR3 sequence reads: CASSPLQGARIEAFF. In DNA form, the CDR3 reads TGTGCCAGCAGTCCTTTACAGGGGGCGCGAATTGAAGCTTTCTTT.

The chain couples TRBV7-9 to TRBJ1-6; D ambiguous. Between the trimmed V and J ends, which lost 1 base and 0 bases, there was a span of 10 bases. The CDR3 has 17 residues. Germline V gives CDR1 SEHNR, CDR2 FQNEAQ (reference sequence). The CDR3: CASSLVNWSSYNSPLHF. CDR3 DNA sequence: TGTGCCAGCAGCTTAGTAAACTGGAGCTCCTATAATTCACCCCTCCACTTT.

DNA for the CDR3: TGCGCCAGCAGGAGGAGTGCAACTAATGAAAAACTGTTTTTT. The encoded protein is CASRRSATNEKLFF. J is TRBJ1-4 and V is TRBV4-3; D ambiguous. CDR3 length: 14 amino acids. The germline V gene encodes CDR1 LGHNA and CDR2 YSLEER. V lost 6 bases, J lost 0 bases, and 8 bases lay in between.

This rearrangement joins TRBV5-1 to TRBJ2-3; weak D call: TRBD2 (7 bases). V shed 0 bases and J shed 6 bases, with 14 bases lying between them. CDR1 and CDR2 from the germline V gene are SGHRS and YFSETQ. This CDR3 contains 15 residues. The CDR3 is CASSLEGRGGDTQYF. The DNA for the CDR3 is TGCGCCAGCAGCTTGGAGGGCAGGGGAGGGGATACGCAGTATTTT.

The J gene is TRBJ2-1, the V gene TRBV7-3, with D perhaps TRBD2 (6 bases). V was cut by 0 bases and J by 5 bases, with 11 bases left in between. Germline V gene sequence: CDR1 SGHTA, CDR2 FQGTGA. There are 15 residues in the CDR3. The CDR3 coding sequence is TGTGCCAGCAGCTTAACACGACTAGACCACAATGAGCAGTTCTTC. Translating it yields CASSLTRLDHNEQFF.

The chain employs TRBV5-1 and TRBJ2-3; no clear D gene. The ends were cut back, 0 bases at V and 3 bases at J, with 17 bases in the middle. The CDR3 totals 17 residues. Germline V gene lookup returns CDR1 SGHRS and CDR2 YFSETQ. This CDR3 reads CASSLAPGSIETDTQYF. DNA for the CDR3: TGCGCCAGCAGCTTGGCCCCAGGCAGTATCGAGACAGATACGCAGTATTTT.